These 13 T cell receptor beta chains originate from one sample sequenced in a study of blood T cell repertoires in COVID-19. Here immunoSEQ multiplex PCR was the method, and the copy in TCRdb shows in-frame clones only, minus some. This table holds about 350,000 clones, roughly 90% found once. The source material was PBMCs or T cells enriched from blood (not recorded which). These receptors came from a woman younger than 45 who had been exposed to COVID-19.

The chain has TRBV4-1 and TRBJ2-1; tentative D call: TRBD2 (6 bases). This CDR3 is built from 15 residues. From germline, CDR1 is MGHRA and CDR2 YSYEKL. V was shortened by 0 bases and J by 5 bases, with 11 bases between the two germline ends. CDR3 protein: CASSQEWGGNNEQFF. The CDR3 bases are TGCGCCAGCAGCCAAGAGTGGGGAGGTAACAATGAGCAGTTCTTC.

The chain is built from TRBV7-8 and TRBJ2-7; 9 bases match TRBD2. Looked up from germline, CDR1 is SGHVS and CDR2 is FQNEAQ. J was trimmed by 6 bases and V by 4 bases; bases with no gene match: 13. This CDR3 comprises 16 residues. The CDR3 bases are TGTGCCAGCAGCTCCTTGGGACTAGCTGGGTCAGGCGAGCAGTACTTC. This translates into CASSSLGLAGSGEQYF.

The chain couples TRBV7-9 to TRBJ2-1, with unresolved D. With 5 bases removed from V and 7 bases from J, the gap between germline ends came to 9 bases. The germline gives CDR1 SEHNR, CDR2 FQNEAQ (reference sequence). This CDR3 has 12 amino acids. The CDR3 bases are TGTGCCAGCAGCGTAACGGGTAATGAGCAGTTCTTC. Translating gives CASSVTGNEQFF. The full variable domain, its missing parts supplied by reference TRBV7-9 and TRBJ2-1, is DTGVSQNPRHKITKRGQNVTFRCDPISEHNRLYWYRQTLGQGPEFLTYFQNEAQLEKSRLLSDRFSAERPKGSFSTLEIQRTEQGDSAMYLCASSVTGNEQFFGPGTRLTVL.

The chain carries TRBV29-1 and TRBJ2-1; D ambiguous. Per the germline V gene, CDR1 is SQVTM and CDR2 is ANQGSEA. Trimming took off 5 bases at V and 9 bases at J, with 11 bases between the two ends. CDR3 size: 11 residues. CDR3 sequence (DNA): TGCAGCGTTTCGGGTCAAGGTGAGCAGTTCTTC. Residues: CSVSGQGEQFF.

V is TRBV28 and J is TRBJ2-1; D is perhaps TRBD2 (6 bases). Trimming took 7 bases from V and 0 from J, leaving 16 bases between them. Germline-derived CDR1 and CDR2 are MDHEN and SYDVKM. CDR3 length equals 16 residues. The CDR3: CASTYGGVSSYNEQFF. The CDR3 bases are TGTGCCAGCACTTACGGCGGGGTTAGCTCCTACAATGAGCAGTTCTTC. Using reference TRBV28 and TRBJ2-1 for the parts outside the CDR3, the full variable domain is DVKVTQSSRYLVKRTGEKVFLECVQDMDHENMFWYRQDPGLGLRLIYFSYDVKMKEKGDIPEGYSVSREKKERFSLILESASTNQTSMYLCASTYGGVSSYNEQFFGPGTRLTVL.

The chain combines TRBV28 with TRBJ1-1, with TRBD1 matching over 7 bases. The CDR3 loop spans 11 amino acids. V gave up 6 bases and J gave up 12 bases; unmatched junction bases: 7. The V gene's germline CDR1 is MDHEN and CDR2 SYDVKM. The CDR3 spells CASRETGRSFF. In DNA form, the CDR3 reads TGTGCCAGCAGGGAGACAGGGCGGTCTTTCTTT. Full variable domain (missing parts from reference TRBV28 and TRBJ1-1): DVKVTQSSRYLVKRTGEKVFLECVQDMDHENMFWYRQDPGLGLRLIYFSYDVKMKEKGDIPEGYSVSREKKERFSLILESASTNQTSMYLCASRETGRSFFGQGTRLTVV.

V usage is TRBV5-1 and J usage is TRBJ1-4; 8 nucleotides align to TRBD1. The CDR3 sequence is 19 residues long. With V trimmed by 3 bases and J by 0 bases, 13 bases remained unmatched. Germline V gene data show CDR1 as SGHRS and CDR2 as YFSETQ. CDR3 nucleotide sequence: TGCGCCAGCAGCTCCCCCCGGACAGGGACGCCTTCAACTAATGAAAAACTGTTTTTT. Translation: CASSSPRTGTPSTNEKLFF.

The J gene is TRBJ1-1, the V gene TRBV19, with TRBD1 matching over 8 bases. The CDR3 has 15 amino acids. The germline V gene encodes CDR1 LNHDA and CDR2 SQIVND (reference sequence). Trimming at V came to 4 bases and at J to 4 bases, leaving 8 bases not matched to a gene. The CDR3 DNA sequence: TGTGCCAGTAGTAATAGGGACAGGCCCATCACTGAAGCTTTCTTT. The encoded protein is CASSNRDRPITEAFF. Full variable domain (rest looked up from reference TRBV19 and TRBJ1-1): DGGITQSPKYLFRKEGQNVTLSCEQNLNHDAMYWYRQDPGQGLRLIYYSQIVNDFQKGDIAEGYSVSREKKESFPLTVTSAQKNPTAFYLCASSNRDRPITEAFFGQGTRLTVV.

As for this clone: An end of the junction differs from the germline gene, which may be a read error. The chain recombines TRBV12-3 or TRBV12-4 with TRBJ2-2; D might be TRBD2 (6 bases). This CDR3 region has 12 residues. The CDR3 DNA sequence: TGTGCCAGCAGTCAATATAGCGGACTATCTTATTTT. It is translated as CASSQYSGLSYF.

The J gene is TRBJ2-7, the V gene TRBV28; TRBD1 matches at 10 bases. CDR1 is MDHEN and CDR2 is SYDVKM in the germline V gene. Trimming removed 5 bases from V and 0 bases from J; junction bases left unmatched: 7. This CDR3 comprises 16 residues. The CDR3 region is CASSPRGQGNSYEQYF. For the CDR3, the DNA is TGTGCCAGCAGTCCACGGGGACAGGGGAACTCCTACGAGCAGTACTTC.

This clone is a singleton in its sample. The gene calls are TRBV11-2 and TRBJ2-5; D perhaps matches TRBD2 (5 bases). Looked up from germline, CDR1 is SGHAT and CDR2 is FQNNGV. Trimming pared 5 bases from V and 6 bases from J, leaving 25 bases between. The CDR3 contains 17 residues. The CDR3, as DNA: TGTGCCAGCAGCCTGGAAGGTTTGGGTCTGACCGGGAAGACCCAGTACTTC. This encodes CASSLEGLGLTGKTQYF.

V gene TRBV7-3 combines with J gene TRBJ2-7; a weak D match, TRBD2 (5 bases). CDR1 and CDR2 (germline): SGHTA, FQGTGA. CDR3 length: 12 residues. Trimming pared 5 bases from V and 5 bases from J, leaving 10 bases between. Here the CDR3 reads CASSLSGDEQYF. The CDR3 bases are TGTGCCAGCAGCCTCTCCGGGGACGAGCAGTACTTC. The full variable domain, with the rest looked up from reference TRBV7-3 and TRBJ2-7, is GAGVSQTPSNKVTEKGKYVELRCDPISGHTALYWYRQSLGQGPEFLIYFQGTGAADDSGLPNDRFFAVRPEGSVSTLKIQRTERGDSAVYLCASSLSGDEQYFGPGTRLTVT.

V gene TRBV7-8 combines with J gene TRBJ2-3; a possible D gene is TRBD1 (7 bases). Germline assignment: CDR1 SGHVS and CDR2 FQNEAQ. There are 15 residues in the CDR3. V lost 5 bases and J 1 base, leaving 13 bases between the germline ends. CDR3 sequence: CASSRGGGRTDTQYF. The CDR3 DNA sequence: TGTGCCAGCAGCCGCGGAGGGGGCCGCACAGATACGCAGTATTTT.